These 24 T cell receptor beta chains share one sample of origin, sequenced in a study of Ad26.COV2.S vaccination and SARS-CoV-2 variants. Treatment in this sample: around 19 received Ad26.COV2.S at low or high dose, single or two shots; five or six received placebo; per-sample allocation not given. Specimen acquisition occurred on day 63 following the initial vaccine or placebo injection. Sequencing used immunoSEQ multiplex PCR; TCRdb keeps in-frame clones, though not all of them. The data contain about 330,000 clones, roughly 90% of them singletons. The material was peripheral blood, obtained in a trial of Ad26.COV2.S vaccine versus placebo. These receptors all come from a person aged 18-60 years who received the Ad26.COV2.S COVID-19 vaccine or a placebo.

The chain carries TRBV7-3 and TRBJ2-2, with TRBD2 identical over 12 bases. V was pared by 5 bases and J by 7 bases, with 11 bases of the junction left unmatched. The CDR3 has 17 amino acids. Germline V lookup: CDR1 SGHTA, CDR2 FQGTGA. The DNA of the CDR3 is TGTGCCAGCAGCGTCCATCTAGCGGGAGGGCCTGACGGGGAGCTGTTTTTT. Its translation: CASSVHLAGGPDGELFF.

The J gene is TRBJ2-3, the V gene TRBV10-3, with D tentatively TRBD1 or TRBD2 (5 bases each). Deletions cut 6 bases from V and 4 bases from J, with 8 bases between. CDR3 length: 12 residues. The germline gives CDR1 ENHRY, CDR2 SYGVKD. CDR3 loop: CAIRGVADTQYF. The CDR3 nucleotides read TGTGCCATCAGGGGGGTGGCAGATACGCAGTATTTT.

This rearrangement joins TRBV27 to TRBJ2-5; D unclear. The germline gives CDR1 MNHEY, CDR2 SMNVEV (reference sequence). This CDR3 is 13 amino acids long. Trimming removed 5 bases from V and 7 bases from J, with 14 bases in between. The CDR3 region is CASSPSEVTTQYF. Here the CDR3 DNA reads TGTGCCAGCAGTCCCTCAGAGGTGACGACCCAGTACTTC.

This clone was counted between two and nine times. This chain joins TRBV25-1 and TRBJ1-2, with 10 bases aligning to TRBD1. V lost 4 bases, J lost 9 bases, and 5 bases stayed unmatched. The CDR3 spans 13 residues. CDR1 and CDR2 (germline): MGHDK, SYGVNS. The CDR3 DNA sequence: TGTGCCAGCAGTGGGGGACAGGGGAGTAGCTACACCTTC. Amino acid sequence: CASSGGQGSSYTF.

The rearrangement links TRBV25-1 to TRBJ1-2; TRBD1 might be the D (5 bases). CDR1 is MGHDK and CDR2 is SYGVNS in the germline V gene. CDR3 length: 12 residues. The V and J ends lost 3 bases and 8 bases respectively, with 10 bases between them. The CDR3 sequence: CASSEGGRGYTF. The DNA for the CDR3 is TGTGCCAGCAGTGAGGGGGGGAGAGGCTACACCTTC.

CDR3 protein: CASSLVAEKLFF. The CDR3, as DNA: TGTGCCAGCAGCTTGGTTGCTGAAAAACTGTTTTTT. The chain uses TRBV5-5 and TRBJ1-4; D gene unclear. Germline V gives CDR1 SGHKS, CDR2 YYEKEE (reference sequence). This CDR3 has 12 amino acids. The V end was cut by 0 bases, the J end by 7 bases, with 4 bases between.

The sample holds a few counts of this clone. The chain joins TRBV10-1 to TRBJ1-2, with D maybe TRBD1 (5 bases). Trimming took 8 bases from V and 5 from J, leaving 15 bases between them. The CDR3 covers 13 residues. Germline-derived CDR1 and CDR2 are WNHNN and SYGVQD (reference sequence). In DNA, the CDR3 is TGCGCCAGCGAATCTTGGGGCGTTTATGGCTACACCTTC. Its protein product is CASESWGVYGYTF.

This clone was seen just once. This rearrangement joins TRBV6-5 to TRBJ2-2; D may be TRBD1 (5 bases). This CDR3 spans 16 amino acids. Trimming took 2 bases from V and 1 from J, leaving 11 bases between them. Per germline, CDR1 MNHEY and CDR2 SVGAGI. The CDR3 coding sequence is TGTGCCAGCAGTTACGGCGGTAGGGGGAACACCGGGGAGCTGTTTTTT. It codes for CASSYGGRGNTGELFF.

V is TRBV29-1 and J is TRBJ2-5, with TRBD1 matching over 9 bases. The CDR3 has 16 residues. V was clipped by 4 bases and J by 5 bases; unmatched bases: 14. Germline V lookup: CDR1 SQVTM, CDR2 ANQGSEA. For the CDR3, the DNA is TGCAGCGTTGGTCCCTCCGGGACAGGGTGGAGTGAGACCCAGTACTTC. It encodes CSVGPSGTGWSETQYF.

This chain links TRBV28 with TRBJ1-1; 9 bases map to TRBD1. The CDR3 length is 12 residues. CDR1 is MDHEN, CDR2 SYDVKM, per germline. The V gene end was trimmed by 5 bases and the J gene end by 10 bases; junction bases not matched to a gene: 5. DNA of the CDR3: TGTGCCAGCAGTCCCGGGACAGGGCCAGCTTTCTTT. Residues: CASSPGTGPAFF.

The chain employs TRBV11-3 and TRBJ2-2, with 9 bases identical to TRBD1. From germline, CDR1 is SGHNT and CDR2 YENEEA. The CDR3 spans 18 residues. The J segment lost 4 bases and the V segment lost 1 base, leaving 10 bases of the junction unmatched. CDR3 sequence reads: CASSLAVWGQGSTGELFF. The CDR3 DNA sequence: TGTGCCAGCAGCTTAGCCGTATGGGGACAGGGAAGCACCGGGGAGCTGTTTTTT. The full variable domain, completed using reference TRBV11-3 and TRBJ2-2, is EAGVVQSPRYKIIEKKQPVAFWCNPISGHNTLYWYLQNLGQGPELLIRYENEEAVDDSQLPKDRFSAERLKGVDSTLKIQPAELGDSAVYLCASSLAVWGQGSTGELFFGEGSRLTVL.

The chain is built from TRBV3-1 (or the pseudogene TRBV3-2) and TRBJ2-2, with 10 bases identical to TRBD2. The CDR3 runs 16 residues. V lost 1 base to trimming and J lost 5 bases; unmatched junction nucleotides: 4. The germline V gene has CDR1 LGHDT and CDR2 YNNKEL (reference sequence). CDR3 sequence (DNA): TGTGCCAGCAGCCAAGGAAGTAGCGGGAGGACCGGGGAGCTGTTTTTT. Protein product: CASSQGSSGRTGELFF.

The V and J genes are TRBV4-1 and TRBJ1-3, with 7 positions matching TRBD1. Germline V gives CDR1 MGHRA, CDR2 YSYEKL. The V segment lost 6 bases and the J segment 3 bases; nucleotides outside the gene matches: 8. This CDR3 is 15 amino acids long. CDR3 protein: CASSYTGVNGNTIYF. Here the CDR3 DNA reads TGCGCCAGCAGTTACACAGGGGTAAATGGAAACACCATATATTTT.

This clone was recorded once. V and J are TRBV6-2 or TRBV6-3 and TRBJ2-5; D not certain. Per the germline V gene, CDR1 is MNHEY and CDR2 is SVGEGT. V shed 0 bases and J shed 1 base, with 12 bases lying between them. The CDR3 covers 16 residues. CDR3 in DNA: TGTGCCAGCAGTTACTCGTACGCAGTCCCCCAAGAGACCCAGTACTTC. Protein: CASSYSYAVPQETQYF.

The chain is built from TRBV3-1 (or the pseudogene TRBV3-2) and TRBJ1-2; unclear D gene. The length of the CDR3 is 13 residues. With 4 bases removed from V and 5 bases from J, the gap between germline ends came to 11 bases. The V gene's germline CDR1 is LGHDT and CDR2 YNNKEL (reference sequence). CDR3 sequence: CASSPRGSYGYTF. The DNA of the CDR3 is TGTGCCAGCAGCCCCCGCGGTAGTTATGGCTACACCTTC.

The chain couples TRBV29-1 to TRBJ2-5; D not resolved. Germline V CDR1 and CDR2: SQVTM, ANQGSEA. CDR3 length equals 12 residues. V gave up 4 bases and J gave up 5 bases, with 11 bases separating them. The CDR3 DNA follows: TGCAGCGTTGTGGTCCTCGGGGAGACCCAGTACTTC. Protein sequence: CSVVVLGETQYF.

This clone has a single count. The chain uses TRBV29-1 and TRBJ2-1; 8 nucleotides line up with TRBD1. The length of the CDR3 is 14 residues. CDR1 is SQVTM, CDR2 ANQGSEA, per germline. Trimming cost V 3 bases and J 4 bases; bases outside gene matches: 5. This CDR3 is CSVDMGQAYNEQFF. The CDR3 nucleotides are TGCAGCGTTGACATGGGACAGGCTTACAATGAGCAGTTCTTC.

This chain joins TRBV6-2 or TRBV6-3 and TRBJ2-7, with TRBD1 matching 9 bases. The CDR3 contains 16 residues. Germline V gives CDR1 MNHEY, CDR2 SVGEGT. The J segment lost 4 bases and the V segment lost 2 bases, leaving 9 bases of the junction unmatched. The CDR3 loop reads CASSYGTGQGRYEQYF. The DNA of the CDR3 is TGTGCCAGCAGTTACGGGACGGGACAGGGACGGTACGAGCAGTACTTC.

The J gene is TRBJ1-2, the V gene TRBV29-1; TRBD1 is a possible D gene (5 bases). Trimming took off 8 bases at V and 3 bases at J, with 13 bases between the two ends. In germline, CDR1 is SQVTM, CDR2 ANQGSEA. The CDR3 loop spans 12 amino acids. As DNA, the CDR3 is TGCAGCTCCCAGGGCGGAGACTATGGCTACACCTTC. This encodes CSSQGGDYGYTF.

The chain is built from TRBV7-2 and TRBJ1-1; weak D call: TRBD1 (6 bases). The V end lost 1 base, the J end lost 5 bases, and 14 bases lay between the germline ends. The germline V gene has CDR1 SGHTA and CDR2 FQGNSA. The CDR3 spans 15 residues. The CDR3 region is CASSLVTLQGTEAFF. CDR3 nucleotides: TGTGCCAGCAGCTTAGTAACGCTACAGGGAACTGAAGCTTTCTTT.

CDR3 sequence: CASTGQWNSPLHF. CDR3 sequence (DNA): TGTGCCAGCACCGGACAGTGGAATTCACCCCTCCACTTT. The chain uses TRBV2 and TRBJ1-6; tentatively, D is TRBD1 (6 bases). CDR3 length: 13 amino acids. Per germline, CDR1 SNHLY and CDR2 FYNNEI. Trimming cost V 7 bases and J 7 bases, with 11 bases left between them. Full variable domain (outside the CDR3, taken from reference TRBV2 and TRBJ1-6): EPEVTQTPSHQVTQMGQEVILRCVPISNHLYFYWYRQILGQKVEFLVSFYNNEISEKSEIFDDQFSVERPDGSNFTLKIRSTKLEDSAMYFCASTGQWNSPLHFGNGTRLTVT.

The V and J genes are TRBV5-1 and TRBJ1-6; 7 bases agree with TRBD1. CDR3 length equals 15 residues. Germline V gene data show CDR1 as SGHRS and CDR2 as YFSETQ. With 0 bases clipped from V and 10 bases from J, the junction kept 7 bases outside the gene matches. The DNA for the CDR3 is TGCGCCAGCAGCTTGGACCAGGGGGAATTGTCACCCCTCCACTTT. Translating it yields CASSLDQGELSPLHF.

The chain is built from TRBV12-3 or TRBV12-4 and TRBJ1-2; D is possibly TRBD1 (6 bases). The CDR3 extends over 12 amino acids. Trimming took 8 bases from V and 5 from J, leaving 12 bases between them. CDR3 DNA sequence: TGTGCCAGCGCAGGAGGGGGGTATGGCTACACCTTC. It translates to CASAGGGYGYTF.

This chain connects TRBV7-2 to TRBJ1-1; D uncertain. The V gene's germline CDR1 is SGHTA and CDR2 FQGNSA. Trimming left V 5 bases short and J 1 base short, with 11 bases between. The CDR3 totals 14 residues. CDR3 sequence reads: CASSPYGQNTEAFF. CDR3 DNA: TGTGCCAGCAGCCCCTACGGTCAGAACACTGAAGCTTTCTTT.